Listed here is a single TCR beta chain. The data derive from a study of blood T cell repertoires in COVID-19. As for the study in general: Collection of acute and convalescent COVID-19 samples took place in the United States, Italy and Spain. Nucleic acid was either cDNA or gDNA, and it came from T cells, B-cell-depleted T cells, or PBMCs.

Authors' data handling: Cell counts per sample came from amplifying reference gene primers. Produced via immunoSEQ multiplex PCR; TCRdb's table is partial and in-frame only. The DNA gave D and trimming, while V, J and clone size come from that table. Of about 14,000 clones detected, around 85% appear once; the ten largest clones hold roughly 17%. CDR3 size: 13 residues. CDR1 and CDR2 from the germline V gene are SGHDT and YYEEEE. Trimming took 5 bases from V and 6 from J, leaving 14 bases between them. The receptor was derived from a human donor with active COVID-19. The donor label of this sample is uncertain. J is TRBJ1-2 and V is TRBV5-6; a weak D match, TRBD1 (6 bases). The specimen was peripheral blood. In DNA form, the CDR3 reads TGTGCCAGCAGTAAGACAGGCACACATGGCTACACCTTC. Translation: CASSKTGTHGYTF.